This T cell receptor beta chain derives from a study of T cell changes during pregnancy in multiple sclerosis. Sequencing used immunoSEQ multiplex PCR; TCRdb keeps in-frame clones, though not all of them. The table includes just under 70,000 clones, more than 80% detected once. Trimming pared 7 bases from V and 4 bases from J, leaving 14 bases between. The V gene's germline CDR1 is MNHNY and CDR2 SVGAGI (reference sequence). The CDR3 is 14 residues long. The rearrangement uses TRBV6-6 and TRBJ1-5; tentative D call: TRBD1 (5 bases). Here the sequenced sample was peripheral blood, taken in the second trimester of pregnancy. This receptor was identified in a female donor with multiple sclerosis, enrolled in a pregnancy study. The chain's CDR3 is CASTESGGNQPQHF. As DNA, the CDR3 is TGTGCCAGCACCGAGTCGGGGGGGAATCAGCCCCAGCATTTT.